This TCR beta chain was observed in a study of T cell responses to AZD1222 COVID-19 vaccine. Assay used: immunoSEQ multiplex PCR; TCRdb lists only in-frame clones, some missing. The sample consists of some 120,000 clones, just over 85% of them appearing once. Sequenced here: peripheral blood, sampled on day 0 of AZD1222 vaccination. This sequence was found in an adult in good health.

The CDR3 nucleotides read TGTGCCAGCTCACCCCGAGTGGGAGACACTGAAGCTTTCTTT. Its translation is CASSPRVGDTEAFF. The chain couples TRBV18 to TRBJ1-1; D ambiguous. The CDR3 runs to 14 residues. The ends were cut back, 3 bases at V and 3 bases at J, with 11 bases in the middle. Germline CDR1 and CDR2: KGHSH and LQKENI. The complete variable domain, with remaining parts taken from reference TRBV18 and TRBJ1-1, reads NAGVMQNPRHLVRRRGQEARLRCSPMKGHSHVYWYRQLPEEGLKFMVYLQKENIIDESGMPKERFSAEFPKEGPSILRIQQVVRGDSAAYFCASSPRVGDTEAFFGQGTRLTVV.